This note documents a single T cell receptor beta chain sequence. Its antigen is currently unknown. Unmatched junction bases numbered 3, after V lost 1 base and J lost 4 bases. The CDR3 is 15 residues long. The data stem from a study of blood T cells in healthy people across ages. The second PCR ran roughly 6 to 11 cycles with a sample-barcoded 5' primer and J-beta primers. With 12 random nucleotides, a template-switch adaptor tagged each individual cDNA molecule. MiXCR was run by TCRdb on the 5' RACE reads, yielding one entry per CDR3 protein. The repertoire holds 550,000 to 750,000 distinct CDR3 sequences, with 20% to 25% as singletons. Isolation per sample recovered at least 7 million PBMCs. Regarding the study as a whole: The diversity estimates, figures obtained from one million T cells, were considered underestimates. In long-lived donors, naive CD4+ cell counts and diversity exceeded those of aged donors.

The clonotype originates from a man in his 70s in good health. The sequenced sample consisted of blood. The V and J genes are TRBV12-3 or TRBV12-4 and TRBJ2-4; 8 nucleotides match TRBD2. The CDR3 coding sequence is TGTGCCAGCAGTTTAGACGGGACTAGGAAAAACATTCAGTACTTC. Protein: CASSLDGTRKNIQYF.